This TCR beta chain was captured in a study of blood T cells in healthy people across ages. Then a second PCR, running roughly 7 to 11 cycles, was carried out with a sample-barcoded 5' primer and a J-beta primer mix. MiXCR, run by TCRdb on the 5' RACE reads, gives a single entry per CDR3 protein. The sample has over 1,500,000 distinct CDR3 sequences, about two fifths seen once. V was pared by 3 bases and J by 0 bases, with 12 bases between. Per germline, CDR1 MGHRA and CDR2 YSYEKL. The CDR3 runs to 17 residues. This clonotype was counted between two and nine times. The sample comprised blood. The source is a human donor in good health. The rearrangement joins TRBV4-1 to TRBJ1-6; D remains ambiguous. The CDR3 here is CASSQGGLNSYNSPLHF. CDR3 bases: TGCGCCAGCAGCCAGGGCGGACTGAACTCCTATAATTCACCCCTCCACTTT.